The 30 T cell receptor beta chains presented below share a single source sample, sequenced in a study of response to subunit inactivated influenza vaccine. MiXCR, applied by TCRdb to the RT-PCR reads, yields one record per CDR3 protein. This table has over 750,000 distinct CDR3 sequences, less than 25% appearing once. Specimen: PBMCs from blood, collected 4 to 6 days after vaccination. The receptors here all came from a man aged 45-60 years who received an inactivated influenza vaccine.

The gene calls are TRBV2 and TRBJ2-4; D may be TRBD1 or TRBD2 (5 bases each). From germline, CDR1 is SNHLY and CDR2 FYNNEI. There are 14 residues in the CDR3. The V end was cut by 2 bases, the J end by 3 bases, with 8 bases between. CDR3 DNA sequence: TGTGCCAGCAGTGAATGGGGGAGCAAAAACATTCAGTACTTC. Protein: CASSEWGSKNIQYF.

This rearrangement joins TRBV27 to TRBJ2-7; D gene unclear. This CDR3 has 14 amino acids. The germline V gene has CDR1 MNHEY and CDR2 SMNVEV (reference sequence). Between the trimmed V and J ends, which lost 7 bases and 3 bases, there was a span of 16 bases. The CDR3 is CASMLDVYGYEQYF. For the CDR3, the DNA is TGTGCCAGCATGCTAGATGTTTACGGCTACGAGCAGTACTTC.

There are a few counts of this clonotype. The genes are TRBV4-3 and TRBJ1-2; D perhaps matches TRBD1 (5 bases). Germline loops: CDR1 LGHNA, CDR2 YSLEER. This CDR3 spans 15 amino acids. Trimming stripped 4 bases from V and 9 bases from J, with 21 bases between. CDR3 amino acids: CASSPSRDASMSYTF. CDR3 sequence (DNA): TGCGCCAGCAGCCCAAGCCGGGACGCGTCTATGAGCTACACCTTC.

The V call is TRBV13, the J call TRBJ2-5; 8 bases fit TRBD1. Germline values: CDR1 PRHDT, CDR2 FYEKMQ (reference sequence). CDR3 size: 14 residues. J lost 4 bases, V lost 5 bases, and 6 bases had no gene match. The CDR3 here is CASSRQGQGETQYF. The CDR3 DNA reads TGTGCCAGCAGCCGACAGGGGCAGGGAGAGACCCAGTACTTC.

This clonotype was detected only a few times. This rearrangement joins TRBV6-1 to TRBJ2-7, with D possibly being TRBD2 (6 bases). V lost 7 bases and J lost 2, with 12 bases in between. Germline V gene sequence: CDR1 MNHNS, CDR2 SASEGT. The CDR3 totals 13 residues. CDR3 nucleotide sequence: TGTGCCAGCACAGGGACTCCCCCCTACGAGCAGTACTTC. This sequence encodes CASTGTPPYEQYF.

This clonotype was counted only a few times. The chain combines TRBV5-1 with TRBJ2-1; D is unresolved. V lost 3 bases, J lost 8 bases, and 21 bases lay in between. Germline values: CDR1 SGHRS, CDR2 YFSETQ. This CDR3 has 16 residues. The CDR3 nucleotides read TGCGCCAGCAGCTCCTCTAGGGTAATCCTGAGCGATGAGCAGTTCTTC. It specifies CASSSSRVILSDEQFF.

The chain couples TRBV7-9 to TRBJ2-5; 7 positions match TRBD2. CDR3 length: 16 amino acids. Germline assignment: CDR1 SEHNR and CDR2 FQNEAQ (reference sequence). V lost 5 bases, J lost 0 bases, and 9 bases stayed unmatched. The CDR3 loop reads CASSRDPAGYQETQYF. CDR3 DNA sequence: TGTGCCAGCAGCCGCGACCCAGCGGGGTACCAAGAGACCCAGTACTTC.

This clonotype was picked up a small number of times. The chain couples TRBV11-2 to TRBJ2-1; 12 nucleotides align to TRBD2. CDR3 length equals 19 residues. CDR1 is SGHAT and CDR2 is FQNNGV in the germline V gene. The junction had 13 bases not matched to a gene; V was cut back by 5 bases and J by 2 bases. The CDR3 sequence: CASSPTSGGSILPYNEQFF. CDR3 DNA sequence: TGTGCCAGCAGCCCAACTAGCGGGGGGTCGATACTACCCTACAATGAGCAGTTCTTC.

This clonotype was counted a few times. The rearrangement joins TRBV5-1 to TRBJ2-1; 9 nucleotides match TRBD2. The CDR3 is 15 residues long. CDR1 is SGHRS, CDR2 YFSETQ, per germline. With 4 bases clipped from V and 4 bases from J, the junction kept 6 bases outside the gene matches. CDR3 residues: CASSQVAGEYNEQFF. DNA for the CDR3: TGCGCCAGCAGCCAGGTAGCGGGGGAGTACAATGAGCAGTTCTTC.

The chain joins TRBV6-1 to TRBJ1-2; D possibly corresponds to TRBD1 (6 bases). V was clipped by 5 bases and J by 1 base, with 11 bases between them. The CDR3 runs 14 residues. Germline V CDR1 and CDR2: MNHNS, SASEGT. The CDR3 bases are TGTGCCAGCAGTATCTCAGGGGTTAACTATGGCTACACCTTC. It encodes CASSISGVNYGYTF.

This clonotype appeared many times. V usage is TRBV7-2 and J usage is TRBJ1-1; D unclear. The CDR3 consists of 15 residues. Per the germline V gene, CDR1 is SGHTA and CDR2 is FQGNSA. Trimming pared 5 bases from V and 0 bases from J, leaving 13 bases between. The CDR3 region is CASSLGGRMNTEAFF. In DNA form, the CDR3 reads TGTGCCAGCAGCCTAGGTGGCCGAATGAACACTGAAGCTTTCTTT.

This clonotype has just a few counts. CDR3 sequence: CASSVAVTGGTDTQYF. CDR3 in DNA: TGTGCCAGCAGCGTAGCCGTCACTGGCGGCACAGATACGCAGTATTTT. This rearrangement joins TRBV9 to TRBJ2-3; no clear D. CDR3 size: 16 residues. The V and J ends lost 0 bases and 1 base respectively, with 12 bases between them. Per germline, CDR1 SGDLS and CDR2 YYNGEE.

This chain joins TRBV7-3 and TRBJ1-1; D remains unclear. CDR1 and CDR2 from the germline V gene are SGHTA and FQGTGA. The V and J ends lost 5 bases and 0 bases respectively, with 13 bases between them. This CDR3 has 15 residues. CDR3 nucleotides: TGTGCCAGCAGCCCGAAAATCGAAATGAACACTGAAGCTTTCTTT. Translated, it gives CASSPKIEMNTEAFF.

The chain recombines TRBV10-3 with TRBJ2-7, with D possibly being TRBD1 or TRBD2 (5 bases each). This CDR3 spans 18 amino acids. The germline V gene has CDR1 ENHRY and CDR2 SYGVKD. Trimming stripped 4 bases from V and 2 bases from J, with 24 bases between. The CDR3 loop is CAISATLPAGTAAYEQYF. The CDR3, as DNA: TGTGCCATCAGTGCTACCCTACCTGCCGGGACGGCCGCCTACGAGCAGTACTTC.

The table lists this clonotype with a few counts. The chain combines TRBV6-1 with TRBJ2-3, with TRBD1 as a possible D gene (5 bases). V lost 6 bases and J lost 2, with 15 bases in between. The length of the CDR3 is 15 residues. The germline V gene has CDR1 MNHNS and CDR2 SASEGT. In nucleotides, the CDR3 is TGTGCCAGCAGCCGACAGATAGATTACACAGATACGCAGTATTTT. Protein sequence: CASSRQIDYTDTQYF.

A few counts support this clonotype. The V gene is TRBV4-3, the J gene TRBJ2-2, with TRBD2 identical over 15 bases. Germline V gene data show CDR1 as LGHNA and CDR2 as YSLEER. The CDR3 runs to 18 residues. The junction had 6 bases not matched to a gene; V was cut back by 5 bases and J by 2 bases. The CDR3 DNA reads TGCGCCAGCAGCTACGGACTAGCGGGGGGGACCAACACCGGGGAGCTGTTTTTT. It specifies CASSYGLAGGTNTGELFF.

The chain combines TRBV12-3 or TRBV12-4 with TRBJ2-7, with TRBD2 identical over 9 bases. This CDR3 has 16 amino acids. V shed 0 bases, J shed 5 bases, and the junction held 8 bases outside the gene matches. CDR3 sequence: CASSLARGAGGDEQYF. The DNA of the CDR3 is TGTGCCAGCAGTTTAGCTAGAGGGGCGGGAGGGGACGAGCAGTACTTC.

This clonotype has more than one count but fewer than ten. The V and J genes are TRBV7-2 and TRBJ2-7, with TRBD2 as a possible D gene (5 bases). The CDR3 covers 15 residues. The germline CDR1 and CDR2 sequences are SGHTA and FQGNSA. V was pared by 3 bases and J by 1 base, with 13 bases between. In nucleotides, the CDR3 is TGTGCCAGCAGCTTGACCGGGGTTAATTCCTACGAGCAGTACTTC. It codes for CASSLTGVNSYEQYF.

The V gene is TRBV20-1, the J gene TRBJ2-7, with D perhaps matching TRBD2 (5 bases). V shed 2 bases and J shed 3 bases, with 8 bases lying between them. The CDR3 has 12 amino acids. CDR1 and CDR2 from the germline V gene are DFQATT and SNEGSKA (reference sequence). The CDR3 DNA sequence: TGCAGTGCTAGATTTAGCGACTACGAGCAGTACTTC. It translates to CSARFSDYEQYF.

This clonotype was picked up a small number of times. The rearrangement uses TRBV20-1 and TRBJ2-7, with D possibly matching TRBD1 (6 bases). Looked up from germline, CDR1 is DFQATT and CDR2 is SNEGSKA (reference sequence). The CDR3 loop spans 13 amino acids. Trimming cost V 6 bases and J 4 bases, with 16 bases left between them. In DNA form, the CDR3 reads TGCAGTGCGATACAGGGTTATATATACGAGCAGTACTTC. Amino acids: CSAIQGYIYEQYF.

V gene TRBV7-9 combines with J gene TRBJ2-5; D may be TRBD1 (6 bases). The CDR3 runs 14 residues. With 2 bases removed from V and 4 bases from J, the gap between germline ends came to 11 bases. The germline V gene has CDR1 SEHNR and CDR2 FQNEAQ (reference sequence). CDR3 coding DNA: TGTGCCAGCAGCTTACCCTTAGGGGGAGAGACCCAGTACTTC. It is translated as CASSLPLGGETQYF. The variable domain in full, with the rest retrieved from reference TRBV7-9 and TRBJ2-5, is DTGVSQNPRHKITKRGQNVTFRCDPISEHNRLYWYRQTLGQGPEFLTYFQNEAQLEKSRLLSDRFSAERPKGSFSTLEIQRTEQGDSAMYLCASSLPLGGETQYFGPGTRLLVL.

The CDR3 loop reads CASSAGTNEKLFF. The DNA for the CDR3 is TGTGCCAGCAGCGCAGGGACTAATGAAAAACTGTTTTTT. The chain has TRBV3-1 and TRBJ1-4, with D possibly being TRBD1 (5 bases). Germline V lookup: CDR1 LGHDT, CDR2 YNNKEL (reference sequence). With 5 bases removed from V and 2 bases from J, the gap between germline ends came to 6 bases. The CDR3 sequence is 13 residues long.

The rearrangement links TRBV12-3 or TRBV12-4 to TRBJ1-2; 12 nucleotides agree with TRBD1. CDR3 length: 17 amino acids. V gave up 6 bases and J gave up 8 bases; unmatched junction bases: 16. The CDR3 nucleotides are TGTGCCAGCAGACCTTCCGGGACAGGGGGCGTATTAAACGGCTACACCTTC. Protein product: CASRPSGTGGVLNGYTF.

The chain carries TRBV30 and TRBJ2-1; the D is unclear. The CDR3 has 14 amino acids. CDR1 and CDR2 (germline): GTSNPN, SVGIG (reference sequence). Between the trimmed V and J ends, which lost 2 bases and 0 bases, there was a span of 8 bases. The CDR3 region has the DNA TGTGCCTGGAGTAAAGGCCTCTCCTACAATGAGCAGTTCTTC. This sequence encodes CAWSKGLSYNEQFF.

J is TRBJ2-7 and V is TRBV11-2; a weak D match, TRBD2 (5 bases). Deletions cut 5 bases from V and 12 bases from J, with 17 bases between. This CDR3 is 12 amino acids long. The V gene's germline CDR1 is SGHAT and CDR2 FQNNGV. In nucleotides, the CDR3 is TGTGCCAGCAGCCACCGGGGTACACCCCCGTACTTC. Residues: CASSHRGTPPYF. The full variable domain, rest sourced from reference TRBV11-2 and TRBJ2-7, is EAGVAQSPRYKIIEKRQSVAFWCNPISGHATLYWYQQILGQGPKLLIQFQNNGVVDDSQLPKDRFSAERLKGVDSTLKIQPAKLEDSAVYLCASSHRGTPPYFGPGTRLTVT.

This clonotype appeared a few times. The chain joins TRBV6-1 to TRBJ2-7; no clear D gene. The V gene's germline CDR1 is MNHNS and CDR2 SASEGT. This CDR3 contains 12 residues. V dropped 7 bases and J dropped 6 bases, with 13 bases sitting between them. DNA for the CDR3: TGTGCCAGCAATTCCCCTAGGAGCGAGCAGTACTTC. Its translation: CASNSPRSEQYF.

This clonotype was detected only a few times. The chain uses TRBV29-1 and TRBJ2-5; possible D gene TRBD1, 5 bases. Trimming shortened V by 5 bases and J by 3 bases, and 10 bases separated the two germline ends. There are 12 residues in the CDR3. Germline-derived CDR1 and CDR2 are SQVTM and ANQGSEA. In DNA form, the CDR3 reads TGCAGCGTTCTTCGACAGAAAGAGACCCAGTACTTC. It is translated as CSVLRQKETQYF.

This clonotype was observed a handful of times. This sequence joins TRBV7-9 and TRBJ2-3, with 7 nucleotides matching TRBD1. The length of the CDR3 is 14 residues. The germline V gene encodes CDR1 SEHNR and CDR2 FQNEAQ (reference sequence). The J segment lost 4 bases and the V segment lost 5 bases, leaving 6 bases of the junction unmatched. The CDR3 nucleotides read TGTGCCAGCAGCCACCGACAGGGCGCAGATACGCAGTATTTT. Its protein is CASSHRQGADTQYF.

A few counts support this clonotype. This sequence joins TRBV29-1 and TRBJ1-1, with D perhaps matching TRBD1 (5 bases). CDR1 SQVTM and CDR2 ANQGSEA come from the germline V gene. The CDR3 spans 12 residues. The CDR3 sequence: CVVREMNTEAFF. DNA of the CDR3: TGCGTCGTCAGGGAGATGAACACTGAAGCTTTCTTT.

This clonotype was recorded a few times. The chain joins TRBV4-3 to TRBJ2-1, with 7 nucleotides matching TRBD2. V dropped 3 bases and J dropped 0; count of bases not matched to a gene: 11. CDR3 length: 18 amino acids. Germline loops: CDR1 LGHNA, CDR2 YSLEER. CDR3 sequence (DNA): TGCGCCAGCAGCCAGGCTAGCGGTCCTTACTCCTCCTACAATGAGCAGTTCTTC. Translating it yields CASSQASGPYSSYNEQFF.